Listed below are T cell receptor beta chains from one sample, sequenced in a study of T-cell memory formation after mild COVID-19. TCRdb re-called the 5' RACE reads through MiXCR, storing one row per CDR3 protein. This table holds approximately 350,000 distinct CDR3 sequences, around 15% found once. The sample consisted of PBMCs or a T cell subset sorted from them (not recorded which). The receptors here all came from a man younger than 30 who had mild COVID-19 (a few samples of this study predate the infection). Cell type and time point are not known. Each CDR3 is given with its conserved first and last residue. Fields, in order: D gene, CDR3 length, J gene, V gene, clone size, CDR3 protein, CDR3 DNA. A D gene is named only where the DNA matches it firmly. Not every row has a clone size; where given, it reads once, few, many or a size class.

NA | 16 | TRBJ2-1 | TRBV14 | few | CASSQDSVPSYNEQFF | TGTGCCAGCAGCCAAGATTCGGTACCCTCCTACAATGAGCAGTTCTTC
NA | 13 | TRBJ2-4 | TRBV27 | NA | CASSFWREDIQYF | TGTGCCAGCAGTTTCTGGAGGGAGGACATTCAGTACTTC
TRBD2 | 16 | TRBJ2-7 | TRBV4-1 | NA | CASIQVPAGGQYEQYF | TGCGCCAGCATCCAAGTTCCAGCGGGGGGGCAATACGAGCAGTACTTC
TRBD1 | 17 | TRBJ2-2 | TRBV24-1 | few | CATSAPGQGSNTGELFF | TGTGCCACCAGTGCTCCGGGACAGGGGTCGAACACCGGGGAGCTGTTTTTT
NA | 11 | TRBJ1-2 | TRBV29-1 | NA | CSVERLYGYTF | TGCAGCGTTGAACGGCTTTATGGCTACACCTTC
TRBD1 | 15 | TRBJ2-2 | TRBV7-6 | many | CASSLVQGTAGELFF | TGTGCCAGCAGCTTAGTGCAAGGGACAGCCGGGGAGCTGTTTTTT
NA | 13 | TRBJ2-5 | TRBV7-9 | NA | CASSYRRAETQYF | TGTGCCAGCAGCTACAGGCGAGCAGAGACCCAGTACTTC
NA | 14 | TRBJ2-2 | TRBV5-1 | NA | CASSFGIDTGELFF | TGCGCCAGCAGCTTCGGGATTGATACCGGGGAGCTGTTTTTT
NA | 16 | TRBJ1-2 | TRBV12-3/TRBV12-4 | NA | CASRNRFARANYGYTF | TGTGCCAGCAGGAACCGATTTGCCCGAGCTAACTATGGCTACACCTTC
NA | 16 | TRBJ1-3 | TRBV6-5 | NA | CASSYSRQEGGNTIYF | TGTGCCAGCAGTTACTCGAGGCAGGAAGGAGGAAACACCATATATTTT
TRBD1 | 14 | TRBJ2-2 | TRBV6-5 | NA | CASIQTGRPGELFF | TGTGCCAGCATCCAGACAGGGCGGCCCGGGGAGCTGTTTTTT
NA | 15 | TRBJ2-5 | TRBV13 | few | CASSHGTADGETQYF | TGTGCCAGCAGTCACGGTACAGCCGATGGGGAGACCCAGTACTTC
NA | 15 | TRBJ2-7 | TRBV7-2 | NA | CASSFEGGGWYEQYF | TGTGCCAGCAGCTTCGAAGGGGGAGGGTGGTACGAGCAGTACTTC
NA | 11 | TRBJ2-1 | TRBV6-5 | NA | CASRAGSAVFF | TGTGCCAGCAGAGCAGGGTCCGCGGTGTTCTTC
NA | 12 | TRBJ1-5 | TRBV19 | few | CASSIPPGPGHF | TGTGCCAGTAGTATCCCCCCCGGCCCGGGGCATTTT
NA | 12 | TRBJ2-5 | TRBV6-5 | few | CASSYTGETQYF | TGTGCCAGCAGTTACACCGGGGAGACCCAGTACTTC
NA | 16 | TRBJ1-5 | TRBV2 | once | CASSDVGARGYQPQHF | TGTGCCAGCAGTGACGTCGGGGCAAGGGGATACCAGCCCCAGCATTTT
NA | 15 | TRBJ1-6 | TRBV9 | few | CASSGQSSYNSPLHF | TGTGCCAGCTCAGGGCAGTCCTCCTATAATTCACCCCTCCACTTT
TRBD2 | 15 | TRBJ2-7 | TRBV7-8 | NA | CASSSPGGSSYEQYF | TGTGCCAGCAGCTCCCCGGGGGGAAGCTCCTACGAGCAGTACTTC
TRBD1 | 15 | TRBJ1-2 | TRBV7-2 | NA | CASSPQGQNRAGYTF | TGTGCCAGCAGCCCACAGGGGCAAAACCGGGCTGGCTACACCTTC
NA | 15 | TRBJ1-2 | TRBV7-2 | NA | CASSPPGLEGYGYTF | TGTGCCAGCAGCCCCCCCGGGTTGGAGGGCTATGGCTACACCTTC
TRBD2 | 14 | TRBJ2-3 | TRBV10-3 | NA | CAITPRLAADTQYF | TGTGCCATCACCCCTAGACTAGCGGCTGATACGCAGTATTTT
NA | 16 | TRBJ2-6 | TRBV9 | NA | CASSHPRYSGANVLTF | TGTGCCAGCAGTCACCCTCGCTACTCTGGGGCCAACGTCCTGACTTTC
TRBD1 | 15 | TRBJ2-2 | TRBV29-1 | few | CSVEDLTGGAGELFF | TGCAGCGTTGAAGATCTTACAGGGGGAGCCGGGGAGCTGTTTTTT
TRBD2 | 16 | TRBJ2-5 | TRBV7-6 | NA | CASSRSRRGEGETQYF | TGTGCCAGCAGCCGGTCGCGGCGGGGGGAGGGAGAGACCCAGTACTTC
TRBD2 | 15 | TRBJ2-5 | TRBV20-1 | few | CSARDGSGGGETQYF | TGCAGTGCTAGAGACGGTAGCGGGGGCGGGGAGACCCAGTACTTC
NA | 14 | TRBJ1-1 | TRBV6-5 | NA | CASSYGAPNTEAFF | TGTGCCAGCAGTTACGGAGCACCGAACACTGAAGCTTTCTTT
TRBD2 | 15 | TRBJ2-1 | TRBV5-8 | many | CASSPGGRSYNEQFF | TGTGCCAGCAGTCCGGGGGGGCGATCCTACAATGAGCAGTTCTTC
TRBD2 | 15 | TRBJ2-5 | TRBV29-1 | few | CSVDGTSGVYETQYF | TGCAGCGTAGATGGAACTAGCGGGGTCTACGAGACCCAGTACTTC
TRBD1 | 15 | TRBJ1-1 | TRBV7-9 | NA | CASSLAELGTADLVF | TGTGCCAGCAGCTTAGCGGAGCTCGGGACAGCCGACCTTGTATTT
NA | 14 | TRBJ2-7 | TRBV5-1 | few | CASSLASRADEQYF | TGCGCCAGCAGCTTGGCTTCCAGGGCGGACGAGCAGTACTTC
NA | 16 | TRBJ2-3 | TRBV5-6 | NA | CASSLAAGTTTDTQYF | TGTGCCAGCAGCTTGGCCGCGGGTACGACCACAGATACGCAGTATTTT
NA | 14 | TRBJ2-3 | TRBV4-1 | few | CASRQPYSTDTQYF | TGCGCCAGCAGGCAACCTTATAGCACAGATACGCAGTATTTT
NA | 14 | TRBJ2-5 | TRBV6-2/TRBV6-3 | NA | CASSYFSAEETQYF | TGTGCCAGCAGTTACTTCTCGGCGGAAGAGACCCAGTACTTC
TRBD2 | 17 | TRBJ2-3 | TRBV5-1 | few | CASSRELAGGQYGTQYF | TGCGCCAGCAGCCGGGAGCTAGCGGGGGGGCAGTATGGTACGCAGTATTTT
NA | 13 | TRBJ1-6 | TRBV29-1 | many | CSVELDSNSPLHF | TGCAGCGTTGAATTGGACAGTAATTCACCCCTCCACTTT
NA | 12 | TRBJ2-5 | TRBV5-1 | NA | CASSFPRETQYF | TGCGCCAGCAGCTTTCCACGGGAGACCCAGTACTTC
TRBD2 | 15 | TRBJ2-3 | TRBV7-3 | NA | CASSTRSGGADTQYF | TGTGCCAGCAGCACCCGTAGCGGGGGGGCAGATACGCAGTATTTT
NA | 13 | TRBJ2-3 | TRBV12-3/TRBV12-4 | many | CASSFGVADTQYF | TGTGCCAGCAGTTTTGGGGTTGCAGATACGCAGTATTTT
NA | 14 | TRBJ2-1 | TRBV5-1 | few | CASSLAWASNEQFF | TGCGCCAGCAGCTTGGCTTGGGCGTCCAATGAGCAGTTCTTC
NA | 14 | TRBJ1-1 | TRBV29-1 | few | CSVVGRIPNTEAFF | TGCAGCGTCGTAGGACGGATCCCGAACACTGAAGCTTTCTTT
TRBD1 | 16 | TRBJ1-2 | TRBV5-6 | NA | CASSWRSGGIYYGYTF | TGTGCCAGCAGCTGGAGGTCAGGGGGGATTTACTATGGCTACACCTTC
NA | 14 | TRBJ2-4 | TRBV6-1 | few | CASSEAAWANIQYF | TGTGCCAGCAGTGAAGCTGCATGGGCGAACATTCAGTACTTC
NA | 14 | TRBJ1-2 | TRBV4-3 | few | CASSQGATNYGYTF | TGCGCCAGCAGCCAAGGGGCGACTAACTATGGCTACACCTTC
TRBD1 | 16 | TRBJ1-5 | TRBV5-6 | NA | CASSPVPGQGKQPQHF | TGTGCCAGCAGCCCGGTCCCCGGACAGGGGAAACAGCCCCAGCATTTT